The 21 T cell receptor beta chains listed next were all sequenced from one sample in a study of T cells in Graves' hyperthyroidism and ophthalmopathy. Amplification of TCR beta CDR3 regions used RNA as the template. During a first-round RT-PCR of the TCR CDR3, the HTBI primer set was used. TCRdb re-called the multiplex PCR reads with MiXCR, one entry per CDR3 protein. The table has fewer than 550,000 distinct CDR3 sequences, approximately 15% seen once. Sequencing input: blood. The origin of the receptors is a woman under 30 with Graves' hyperthyroidism.

The gene calls are TRBV5-4 and TRBJ2-5; 7 nucleotides align to TRBD2. This CDR3 comprises 16 residues. The V gene's germline CDR1 is SGHNT and CDR2 YYREEE (reference sequence). Losses at the gene ends were 4 bases for V and 5 bases for J; bases not matched to a gene: 14. CDR3 sequence reads: CASSLLAGGGMETQYF. The CDR3 bases are TGTGCCAGCAGCCTCCTGGCTGGGGGGGGGATGGAGACCCAGTACTTC.

In this sample, this clonotype turned up many times. J is TRBJ2-7 and V is TRBV12-3 or TRBV12-4; 12 bases align to TRBD2. There are 15 residues in the CDR3. V lost 6 bases, J lost 3 bases, and 6 bases stayed unmatched. The CDR3 DNA reads TGTGCCAGCAGCCAGACTAGCGGGAGAAGCTACGAGCAGTACTTC. Its protein is CASSQTSGRSYEQYF.

This clonotype was found many times. The chain has TRBV12-3 or TRBV12-4 and TRBJ2-7; D ambiguous. The germline V and J ends were trimmed by 3 bases and 0 bases, with 9 bases remaining between them. This CDR3 has 14 residues. Written as DNA, the CDR3 is TGTGCCAGCAGTTTTGACTCTACCTCCTACGAGCAGTACTTC. It encodes CASSFDSTSYEQYF.

In its sample, this clonotype was seen many times. The J gene is TRBJ1-6, the V gene TRBV30, with 7 nucleotides matching TRBD1. This CDR3 contains 14 residues. Germline-derived CDR1 and CDR2 are GTSNPN and SVGIG (reference sequence). After removal of 0 bases from V and 7 bases from J, the junction contained 3 bases not matched to a gene. CDR3 bases: TGTGCCTGGAGTGTACAGGGGAGCAATTCACCCCTCCACTTT. It translates to CAWSVQGSNSPLHF.

The V call is TRBV9, the J call TRBJ1-4; unclear D gene. The germline CDR1 and CDR2 sequences are SGDLS and YYNGEE. The CDR3 runs 15 residues. The ends were cut back, 4 bases at V and 8 bases at J, with 18 bases in the middle. CDR3 region: CASSIAGSRGEKLFF. In DNA, the CDR3 is TGTGCCAGCAGCATTGCCGGGTCTCGAGGAGAAAAACTGTTTTTT.

This clonotype was observed a handful of times. The genes are TRBV9 and TRBJ1-1; D gene uncertain. Trimming took off 1 base at V and 1 base at J, with 8 bases between the two ends. CDR1 SGDLS and CDR2 YYNGEE come from the germline V gene. This CDR3 spans 14 amino acids. This CDR3 is CASSVLDSNTEAFF. The DNA of the CDR3 is TGTGCCAGCAGCGTACTTGATTCGAACACTGAAGCTTTCTTT.

This clonotype was detected ten times or more. The rearrangement links TRBV5-6 to TRBJ2-3; 8 bases are a match to TRBD2. Germline V gene lookup returns CDR1 SGHDT and CDR2 YYEEEE. This CDR3 comprises 14 residues. Germline trimming cut 6 bases from V and 2 bases from J; bases unmatched to any gene: 5. CDR3 in DNA: TGTGCCAGCACTTGGACTAGCTCCACAGATACGCAGTATTTT. Its translation is CASTWTSSTDTQYF. The full variable domain, in which reference TRBV5-6 and TRBJ2-3 provide the parts outside the CDR3, is DAGVTQSPTHLIKTRGQQVTLRCSPKSGHDTVSWYQQALGQGPQFIFQYYEEEERQRGNFPDRFSGHQFPNYSSELNVNALLLGDSALYLCASTWTSSTDTQYFGPGTRLTVL.

The chain links TRBV3-1 to TRBJ2-7, with 11 bases matching TRBD2. CDR1 and CDR2 (germline): LGHDT, YNNKEL (reference sequence). The CDR3 has 14 residues. The trim removed 4 bases at V and 6 bases at J, leaving 5 bases unmatched. The CDR3 reads CASSPLAGEIEQYF. The CDR3 region has the DNA TGTGCCAGCAGCCCACTAGCGGGAGAGATCGAGCAGTACTTC.

In its sample, this clonotype was seen many times. This chain uses TRBV7-3 with TRBJ2-5; D may correspond to TRBD1 or TRBD2 (6 bases each). Trimming cost V 0 bases and J 5 bases, with 13 bases left between them. CDR1 and CDR2 from the germline V gene are SGHTA and FQGTGA. The CDR3 extends over 15 amino acids. As DNA, the CDR3 is TGTGCCAGCAGCTTAACCTCGGGGGCAGGGGAGACCCAGTACTTC. Its translation: CASSLTSGAGETQYF.

In its sample, this clonotype was seen many times. The chain carries TRBV7-6 and TRBJ2-2, with 8 bases that match TRBD1. The CDR3 has 15 residues. Trimming took 4 bases from V and 3 from J; bases not matched to a gene: 4. Germline lookup yields CDR1 SGHVS and CDR2 FNYEAQ. CDR3 coding DNA: TGTGCCAGCAGCTCTGGGACAGGTTACACCGGGGAGCTGTTTTTT. As protein: CASSSGTGYTGELFF.

About this clonotype: Sequence at one end of the junction differs from germline and may be a read error. This rearrangement joins TRBV11-3 to TRBJ2-2; D may match TRBD1 or TRBD2 (7 bases each). The CDR3 is 13 amino acids. Germline loops: CDR1 SGHNT, CDR2 YENEEA. Written as DNA, the CDR3 is TGTGCCAGCAGCCCTCAGGGGGGGGGGGAGCTGGTTTTT. This gives the protein CASSPQGGGELVF.

This clonotype was recorded at least ten times. The chain carries TRBV7-2 and TRBJ2-7; D might be TRBD1 (5 bases). V gave up 1 base and J gave up 0 bases, with 13 bases separating them. The CDR3 length is 16 residues. CDR1 is SGHTA and CDR2 is FQGNSA in the germline V gene. The CDR3 sequence: CASSLVGQTISYEQYF. The CDR3 coding sequence is TGTGCCAGCAGCTTAGTGGGGCAGACGATCTCCTACGAGCAGTACTTC.

This clonotype was counted at least ten times. This chain links TRBV30 with TRBJ1-2; D may be TRBD1 (6 bases). Germline loops: CDR1 GTSNPN, CDR2 SVGIG (reference sequence). V lost 0 bases to trimming and J lost 6 bases, with 26 bases between them. The CDR3 consists of 18 residues. The CDR3: CAWSVQGHRVRRKDGYTF. DNA of the CDR3: TGTGCCTGGAGTGTACAAGGGCACAGGGTCCGACGCAAAGATGGCTACACCTTC.

This clonotype was recorded at least ten times. The genes are TRBV19 and TRBJ2-7, with TRBD1 identical over 9 bases. The CDR3 is 15 amino acids. CDR1 LNHDA and CDR2 SQIVND come from the germline V gene (reference sequence). After removal of 5 bases from V and 0 bases from J, the junction contained 5 bases not matched to a gene. CDR3 bases: TGTGCCAGTAGTTCCGGGACAGGGAGCTCCTACGAGCAGTACTTC. Its translation is CASSSGTGSSYEQYF. The variable domain in full, completed from reference TRBV19 and TRBJ2-7, reads DGGITQSPKYLFRKEGQNVTLSCEQNLNHDAMYWYRQDPGQGLRLIYYSQIVNDFQKGDIAEGYSVSREKKESFPLTVTSAQKNPTAFYLCASSSGTGSSYEQYFGPGTRLTVT.

This clonotype was counted a few times. The chain couples TRBV5-1 to TRBJ2-5; no definite D call. The CDR3 spans 14 residues. Germline-derived CDR1 and CDR2 are SGHRS and YFSETQ. The germline V and J ends were trimmed by 2 bases and 1 base, with 9 bases remaining between them. The CDR3 DNA reads as TGCGCCAGCAGCTTTGGAAGTCTCCAAGAGACCCAGTACTTC. Its translation: CASSFGSLQETQYF. The complete variable domain, with remaining parts taken from reference TRBV5-1 and TRBJ2-5, reads KAGVTQTPRYLIKTRGQQVTLSCSPISGHRSVSWYQQTPGQGLQFLFEYFSETQRNKGNFPGRFSGRQFSNSRSEMNVSTLELGDSALYLCASSFGSLQETQYFGPGTRLLVL.

The rearrangement links TRBV11-3 to TRBJ2-7; D is ambiguous. The germline V gene has CDR1 SGHNT and CDR2 YENEEA. The length of the CDR3 is 13 residues. Trimming took off 4 bases at V and 4 bases at J, with 11 bases between the two ends. CDR3 sequence: CASSYGGKYEQYF. The CDR3 DNA is TGTGCCAGCAGCTATGGCGGAAAATACGAGCAGTACTTC.

There are a few counts of this clonotype. V is TRBV9 and J is TRBJ2-5, with 11 bases identical to TRBD2. The CDR3 length is 21 residues. CDR1 SGDLS and CDR2 YYNGEE come from the germline V gene. The junction had 19 bases not matched to a gene; V was cut back by 3 bases and J by 0 bases. The CDR3 reads CASSGSYERASGGRYQETQYF. The CDR3 DNA sequence: TGTGCCAGCAGCGGTAGTTATGAAAGAGCTAGCGGGGGGAGGTACCAAGAGACCCAGTACTTC.

A few counts support this clonotype. This chain links TRBV9 with TRBJ2-1; 10 bases map to TRBD2. This CDR3 region has 16 residues. The V segment lost 4 bases and the J segment 7 bases; nucleotides outside the gene matches: 11. From germline, CDR1 is SGDLS and CDR2 YYNGEE. The CDR3 sequence: CASSPRTSGVWNEQFF. CDR3 bases: TGTGCCAGCAGCCCAAGGACTAGCGGAGTGTGGAATGAGCAGTTCTTC.

This clonotype showed up many times. V gene TRBV11-3 combines with J gene TRBJ2-3; the D call may be TRBD1 or TRBD2 (5 bases each). Germline assignment: CDR1 SGHNT and CDR2 YENEEA. The CDR3 covers 15 residues. V lost 1 base and J 3 bases, leaving 11 bases between the germline ends. The CDR3 here is CASSLGGAQTDTQYF. The CDR3 region has the DNA TGTGCCAGCAGCTTAGGAGGGGCCCAGACAGATACGCAGTATTTT.

This chain links TRBV28 with TRBJ2-5, with 8 bases fitting TRBD2. Germline loops: CDR1 MDHEN, CDR2 SYDVKM. This CDR3 is built from 14 residues. V was pared by 5 bases and J by 3 bases, with 5 bases of the junction left unmatched. The CDR3 DNA reads as TGTGCCAGCAGTGGGGCGGGGGGAAAAGAGACCCAGTACTTC. Encoded protein: CASSGAGGKETQYF.

This clonotype was observed many times. V and J are TRBV6-1 and TRBJ1-2, with D tentatively TRBD1 (6 bases). Trimming took 6 bases from V and 3 from J, leaving 11 bases between them. Germline V gene sequence: CDR1 MNHNS, CDR2 SASEGT. CDR3 length: 13 residues. CDR3 sequence (DNA): TGTGCCAGCAGACGGGCAGGGGACTATGGCTACACCTTC. Translation: CASRRAGDYGYTF.